The next 2 T cell receptor beta chains were all read from a single sample in a study of blood T cell repertoires in COVID-19. Sequencing used immunoSEQ multiplex PCR; TCRdb keeps in-frame clones, though not all of them. Seen here are about 85,000 clones, about 80% observed once, and the top ten hold approximately 6.7%. What was sequenced was peripheral blood. These receptors were taken from a man in his sixties with acute or convalescent COVID-19.

The chain links TRBV19 to TRBJ1-2; perhaps TRBD1 as D (5 bases). The CDR3 length is 12 residues. Trimming pared 7 bases from V and 5 bases from J, leaving 11 bases between. The germline gives CDR1 LNHDA, CDR2 SQIVND (reference sequence). CDR3 nucleotide sequence: TGTGCCAGTATCTCAGGGCGATATGGCTACACCTTC. Protein sequence: CASISGRYGYTF.

The rearrangement uses TRBV3-1 (or the pseudogene TRBV3-2) and TRBJ1-2; possibly TRBD1 for D (5 bases). Germline V gene data show CDR1 as LGHDT and CDR2 as YNNKEL (reference sequence). Between the trimmed V and J ends, which lost 0 bases and 4 bases, there was a span of 12 bases. The CDR3 length is 15 residues. CDR3 nucleotides: TGTGCCAGCAGCCAAGATTACGGGGGATCCTATGGCTACACCTTC. Its translation: CASSQDYGGSYGYTF.